This TCR beta chain came from a study of a mutant IDH1 vaccine in newly diagnosed glioma. Overall study context: Vaccination began 4-6 weeks post radiotherapy alone, or with temozolomide cycles. Averaging approximately 40 years of age, treated patients were around 62% male and approximately 40% female. Overall study results and limits: Apparently unrelated to pseudoprogression were changes in the top peripheral T cell clonotypes.

Turning to this clone: The antigen is undetermined.

Only in-frame clones appear in the TCRdb table, and some are missing; sequencing was by immunoSEQ multiplex PCR. Of 50,000 to 70,000 clones listed, roughly 81% are singletons. The time point: week 23, last vaccination. The vaccine gave 300 ug of a 20-mer mutant IDH1 peptide subcutaneously per dose. Germline assignment: CDR1 SGHTA and CDR2 FQGNSA. The CDR3 length is 15 residues. The junction had 5 bases not matched to a gene; V was cut back by 5 bases and J by 4 bases. The chain employs TRBV7-2 and TRBJ2-1; 10 nucleotides line up with TRBD2. This TCR came from a woman aged 40 to 50 with glioma. Some clones in this sample may be carry-over from other donors' samples. Sample: PBMCs, taken from a glioma patient whose treatment included an IDH1 peptide vaccine. The CDR3 nucleotides read TGTGCCAGCAGCGGTAGCGGGGGGCTGTACAATGAGCAGTTCTTC. Translating gives CASSGSGGLYNEQFF.